This TCR beta chain derives from a study of blood T cell repertoires in COVID-19. Source study methods: How many nucleated cells were present was estimated from reference gene primer amplification. The table came from immunoSEQ multiplex PCR; TCRdb's copy has only in-frame clones and leaves some out. V and J calls and clone size come straight from that table; D and trimming were deduced from the DNA. The sample lists some 200,000 clones; 83% were seen once. From germline, CDR1 is SGHNT and CDR2 YYREEE (reference sequence). The CDR3 has 16 residues. Trimming left V 10 bases short and J 0 bases short, with 17 bases between.

This sequence originates from a woman aged 30 to 39 with COVID-19, enrolled during active disease. The chain combines TRBV5-4 with TRBJ1-6, with D possibly matching TRBD1 (5 bases). The sequenced sample was peripheral blood. In nucleotides, the CDR3 is TGTGCCTCCAAAGACAGTCTGAGCTCCTATAATTCACCCCTCCACTTT. It is translated as CASKDSLSSYNSPLHF.